These 18 T cell receptor beta chains came from one sample sequenced in a study of somatic mutations in cytotoxic T cells in rheumatoid arthritis. Produced via immunoSEQ multiplex PCR; TCRdb's table is partial and in-frame only. Here the sample spans 20,000 or so clones, 82% being singletons. Sequences were obtained from CD8+ T cells sorted from blood. The source is an adult with rheumatoid arthritis.

In DNA, the CDR3 is TGCGCCAGCAGGCCGACCGATTGGGGGGAGGTGAACACTGAAGCTTTCTTT. It translates to CASRPTDWGEVNTEAFF. V usage is TRBV5-1 and J usage is TRBJ1-1; possible D gene TRBD1, 5 bases. The germline gives CDR1 SGHRS, CDR2 YFSETQ. Trimming shortened V by 5 bases and J by 0 bases, and 20 bases separated the two germline ends. The CDR3 is made up of 17 amino acids.

The chain links TRBV6-5 to TRBJ2-7, with D possibly TRBD1 on 5 matching bases. Germline V gene data show CDR1 as MNHEY and CDR2 as SVGAGI. V was trimmed by 2 bases and J by 4 bases, leaving 9 bases between them. The CDR3 has 13 amino acids. The CDR3 DNA follows: TGTGCCAGCAGTTACGGGGCAGAATACGAGCAGTACTTC. As protein: CASSYGAEYEQYF.

The chain links TRBV6-1 to TRBJ2-7; D call uncertain. The V and J ends lost 5 bases and 2 bases respectively, with 10 bases between them. CDR3 length: 13 amino acids. Germline V gives CDR1 MNHNS, CDR2 SASEGT. Here the CDR3 reads CASSPDATYEQYF. Here the CDR3 DNA reads TGTGCCAGCAGTCCTGACGCTACCTACGAGCAGTACTTC.

The chain uses TRBV20-1 and TRBJ1-2; D not certain. Germline lookup yields CDR1 DFQATT and CDR2 SNEGSKA (reference sequence). V was shortened by 4 bases and J by 3 bases, with 0 bases between the two germline ends. This CDR3 is built from 9 residues. As DNA, the CDR3 is TGCAGTGCTAACTATGGCTACACCTTC. This encodes CSANYGYTF.

The CDR3 spells CASSRETGAWEKLFF. The CDR3 coding sequence is TGTGCCAGCAGTCGTGAGACAGGGGCTTGGGAAAAACTGTTTTTT. The rearrangement joins TRBV7-9 to TRBJ1-4; 8 bases match TRBD1. V dropped 6 bases and J dropped 8; count of bases not matched to a gene: 11. Germline loops: CDR1 SEHNR, CDR2 FQNEAQ (reference sequence). CDR3 size: 15 residues.

The CDR3 protein is CASNPTGQETQYF. CDR3 DNA: TGTGCCAGCAACCCGACAGGGCAAGAGACCCAGTACTTC. This rearrangement joins TRBV5-6 to TRBJ2-5; TRBD1 agrees at 7 bases. The CDR3 loop spans 13 amino acids. Germline V gene data show CDR1 as SGHDT and CDR2 as YYEEEE. V was pared by 6 bases and J by 2 bases, with 4 bases of the junction left unmatched. Variable domain in full (rest from reference TRBV5-6 and TRBJ2-5): DAGVTQSPTHLIKTRGQQVTLRCSPKSGHDTVSWYQQALGQGPQFIFQYYEEEERQRGNFPDRFSGHQFPNYSSELNVNALLLGDSALYLCASNPTGQETQYFGPGTRLLVL.

The V and J genes are TRBV4-2 and TRBJ2-1; no clear D gene. V was pared by 1 base and J by 13 bases, with 11 bases between. The CDR3 consists of 12 residues. Germline CDR1 LGHNA, CDR2 YNFKEQ. The CDR3 sequence is CASSQGPLAQFF. CDR3 in DNA: TGTGCCAGCAGCCAAGGCCCCTTGGCCCAGTTCTTC.

CDR3 DNA sequence: TGTGCCAGCAGCTTGGCGGGGGGCATCTACAATGAGCAGTTCTTC. Protein product: CASSLAGGIYNEQFF. The chain carries TRBV5-5 and TRBJ2-1; weak D call: TRBD2 (7 bases). The CDR3 runs 15 residues. Germline V gene data show CDR1 as SGHKS and CDR2 as YYEKEE (reference sequence). Between the trimmed V and J ends, which lost 0 bases and 3 bases, there was a span of 10 bases. Full variable domain (missing parts from reference TRBV5-5 and TRBJ2-1): DAGVTQSPTHLIKTRGQQVTLRCSPISGHKSVSWYQQVLGQGPQFIFQYYEKEERGRGNFPDRFSARQFPNYSSELNVNALLLGDSALYLCASSLAGGIYNEQFFGPGTRLTVL.

This chain uses TRBV27 with TRBJ2-1, with 7 nucleotides matching TRBD2. Trimming removed 2 bases from V and 4 bases from J; junction bases left unmatched: 8. Germline loops: CDR1 MNHEY, CDR2 SMNVEV (reference sequence). The CDR3 is made up of 16 amino acids. CDR3 DNA: TGTGCCAGCAGTTTACTGCTAGCGGCAGAATACAATGAGCAGTTCTTC. Its protein is CASSLLLAAEYNEQFF.

This clone was found once. One junction end disagrees with the germline gene, perhaps due to a read error. Here the CDR3 reads CSVGLGPF. CDR3 coding DNA: TGCAGCGTTGGGTTAGGGCCCTTC. The rearrangement uses TRBV29-1 and TRBJ1-2, with D unclear. Germline assignment: CDR1 SQVTM and CDR2 ANQGSEA. The CDR3 has 8 amino acids.

The chain couples TRBV11-3 to TRBJ2-5; D is perhaps TRBD1 (5 bases). Between the trimmed V and J ends, which lost 1 base and 5 bases, there was a span of 17 bases. Germline assignment: CDR1 SGHNT and CDR2 YENEEA. The CDR3 consists of 16 residues. CDR3: CASSLGFRQSGETQYF. The CDR3 region has the DNA TGTGCCAGCAGCTTAGGATTTCGACAGAGTGGGGAGACCCAGTACTTC.

This sequence joins TRBV9 and TRBJ2-2; D unresolved. In germline, CDR1 is SGDLS, CDR2 YYNGEE. The V and J ends lost 4 bases and 4 bases respectively, with 11 bases between them. The CDR3 spans 14 residues. The CDR3 DNA reads TGTGCCAGCAGCCCGTCGTGGGGCACCGGGGAGCTGTTTTTT. Translated, it gives CASSPSWGTGELFF. The full variable domain, with the rest looked up from reference TRBV9 and TRBJ2-2, is DSGVTQTPKHLITATGQRVTLRCSPRSGDLSVYWYQQSLDQGLQFLIQYYNGEERAKGNILERFSAQQFPDLHSELNLSSLELGDSALYFCASSPSWGTGELFFGEGSRLTVL.

The chain has TRBV4-1 and TRBJ1-2; D is ambiguous. V was pared by 1 base and J by 9 bases, with 9 bases between. Germline CDR1 reads MGHRA; CDR2 reads YSYEKL. There are 12 residues in the CDR3. CDR3 protein: CASSQGNYCYTF. The CDR3 DNA reads as TGCGCCAGCAGCCAAGGAAATTATTGCTACACCTTC.

The J gene is TRBJ2-1, the V gene TRBV7-3; 10 nucleotides line up with TRBD2. CDR3 length equals 18 residues. J gave up 0 bases and V 5 bases, and 10 bases lay outside the gene matches. Germline CDR1 and CDR2: SGHTA and FQGTGA. This CDR3 reads CASSGASGGASSYNEQFF. As DNA, the CDR3 is TGTGCCAGCAGCGGGGCTAGCGGGGGCGCAAGCTCCTACAATGAGCAGTTCTTC.

This chain joins TRBV10-3 and TRBJ2-1; 7 bases map to TRBD2. This CDR3 spans 16 amino acids. Looked up from germline, CDR1 is ENHRY and CDR2 is SYGVKD. The J segment lost 0 bases and the V segment lost 0 bases, leaving 2 bases of the junction unmatched. This CDR3 is CAISESGLPSYNEQFF. The CDR3 DNA reads TGTGCCATCAGTGAGTCGGGACTACCCTCCTACAATGAGCAGTTCTTC.

This chain links TRBV7-2 with TRBJ2-3; D is unresolved. Trimming removed 3 bases at V and 1 base at J, with 2 bases between. The CDR3 totals 12 residues. The germline gives CDR1 SGHTA, CDR2 FQGNSA. CDR3 residues: CASSFGTDTQYF. CDR3 coding DNA: TGTGCCAGCAGCTTTGGCACAGATACGCAGTATTTT. The complete variable domain, with remaining parts taken from reference TRBV7-2 and TRBJ2-3, reads GAGVSQSPSNKVTEKGKDVELRCDPISGHTALYWYRQSLGQGLEFLIYFQGNSAPDKSGLPSDRFSAERTGGSVSTLTIQRTQQEDSAVYLCASSFGTDTQYFGPGTRLTVL.

This clone was recorded once. The rearrangement joins TRBV6-5 to TRBJ2-7, with 10 positions matching TRBD1. Trimming took 0 bases from V and 3 from J; bases not matched to a gene: 2. Germline V gene sequence: CDR1 MNHEY, CDR2 SVGAGI. The CDR3 has 15 residues. The chain's CDR3 is CASSYSRTGGYEQYF. The CDR3 coding sequence is TGTGCCAGCAGTTACTCCCGGACAGGGGGCTACGAGCAGTACTTC.

A single count supports this clone. The chain recombines TRBV19 with TRBJ1-1; 8 bases are shared with TRBD1. Germline CDR1 is LNHDA and CDR2 is SQIVND (reference sequence). V trimming: 5 bases; J trimming: 1 base; junction bases outside the gene matches: 6. This CDR3 is 15 amino acids long. DNA of the CDR3: TGTGCCAGTAGTTACAGGGGGTTCTCGAACACTGAAGCTTTCTTT. Protein product: CASSYRGFSNTEAFF.